This TCR beta chain was sequenced during a study of technical replicates of blood from several donors. The protocol was immunoSEQ multiplex PCR, while the TCRdb copy is restricted to in-frame clones and leaves out a portion. Counted here are 65,000 to 90,000 clones, 75% to 95% occurring once; the ten biggest clones make up 0.25%. This CDR3 spans 18 amino acids. Trimming at V came to 3 bases and at J to 4 bases, leaving 9 bases not matched to a gene. Germline V gene data show CDR1 as SGHRS and CDR2 as YFSETQ. The specimen sequenced was T cells isolated from PBMCs. The V gene is TRBV5-1, the J gene TRBJ2-2; 13 bases agree with TRBD2. This clonotype was sampled from a human donor in good health. The CDR3 here is CASSSGLAGAEGTGELFF. CDR3 nucleotides: TGCGCCAGCAGCTCTGGACTAGCGGGAGCCGAAGGCACCGGGGAGCTGTTTTTT.